In this sample, the clone carrying this TCR beta chain turned up once. Per the authors' pipeline: Estimates of nucleated cell counts were drawn from the amplification of reference gene primers. Sequenced by immunoSEQ multiplex PCR; TCRdb stores in-frame clones only, minus some. V and J calls and clone size are those listed in that table; D and trimming were worked out from the DNA. The repertoire holds 500,000 to 600,000 clones, with 85% to 90% as singletons. The sample comes from a study of blood T cell repertoires in COVID-19. A Seattle source enrolled patients during active infection and followed them longitudinally. CDR1 is SNHLY and CDR2 is FYNNEI in the germline V gene. This CDR3 is built from 14 residues. The germline V and J ends were trimmed by 5 bases and 3 bases, with 10 bases remaining between them.

The chain combines TRBV2 with TRBJ2-2; no clear D gene. This receptor was identified in a woman aged 45-65 years with COVID-19, enrolled during active disease. Sequencing used peripheral blood. The CDR3 reads CASSSGFYTGELFF. In DNA, the CDR3 is TGTGCCAGCAGTTCTGGCTTTTACACCGGGGAGCTGTTTTTT.